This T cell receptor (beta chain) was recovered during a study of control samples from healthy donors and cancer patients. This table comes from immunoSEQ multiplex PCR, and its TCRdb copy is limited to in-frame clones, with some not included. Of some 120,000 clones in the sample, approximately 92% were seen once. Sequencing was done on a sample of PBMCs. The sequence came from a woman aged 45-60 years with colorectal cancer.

The CDR3 nucleotides read TGTGCCAGCAGTCCCGGGACCGCGAGCAATCAGCCCCAGCATTTT. Translated, it gives CASSPGTASNQPQHF. The chain carries TRBV7-9 and TRBJ1-5, with D possibly being TRBD1 (5 bases). Trimming took off 6 bases at V and 1 base at J, with 13 bases between the two ends. The length of the CDR3 is 15 residues. From germline, CDR1 is SEHNR and CDR2 FQNEAQ (reference sequence). Together with reference TRBV7-9 and TRBJ1-5, the CDR3 gives the full variable domain: DTGVSQNPRHKITKRGQNVTFRCDPISEHNRLYWYRQTLGQGPEFLTYFQNEAQLEKSRLLSDRFSAERPKGSFSTLEIQRTEQGDSAMYLCASSPGTASNQPQHFGDGTRLSIL.